One and the same sample provided the 13 T cell receptor beta chains below, sequenced in a study of cytomegalovirus exposure and HLA in healthy donors. Researchers ran the PCR with 60 Vbeta and 13 Jbeta primers. Assay: immunoSEQ multiplex PCR; the TCRdb copy retains only in-frame clones and omits some. The sample includes approximately 150,000 clones, 68% of them seen just once. Material for sequencing was PBMCs. Receptor source: a woman aged 18-29 years in good health and CMV-seropositive.

V gene TRBV30 combines with J gene TRBJ2-7; D gene uncertain. The germline V and J ends were trimmed by 3 bases and 2 bases, with 11 bases remaining between them. Germline V lookup: CDR1 GTSNPN, CDR2 SVGIG (reference sequence). CDR3 size: 13 residues. CDR3 coding DNA: TGTGCCTGGAGCGGCAGGCACCCCTACGAGCAGTACTTC. This codes for CAWSGRHPYEQYF. Looking up the rest from reference TRBV30 and TRBJ2-7 gives the full variable domain: SQTIHQWPATLVQPVGSPLSLECTVEGTSNPNLYWYRQAAGRGLQLLFYSVGIGQISSEVPQNLSASRPQDRQFILSSKKLLLSDSGFYLCAWSGRHPYEQYFGPGTRLTVT.

V gene TRBV6-6 combines with J gene TRBJ2-7; 10 bases are a match to TRBD1. The CDR3 has 15 amino acids. The V and J ends lost 2 bases and 2 bases, in that order; junction bases with no gene match: 3. Per the germline V gene, CDR1 is MNHNY and CDR2 is SVGAGI (reference sequence). The DNA of the CDR3 is TGTGCCAGCAGTTACACCGGGACAGGGGCCTACGAGCAGTACTTC. Its translation is CASSYTGTGAYEQYF.

This clone has more than one count but fewer than ten. The rearrangement joins TRBV30 to TRBJ1-1, with D maybe TRBD1 (5 bases). Germline values: CDR1 GTSNPN, CDR2 SVGIG (reference sequence). The CDR3 extends over 11 amino acids. The V gene lost 5 bases and the J gene lost 4 bases, with 8 bases spanning the gap. The CDR3 sequence is CAWGGTTEAFF. The CDR3 DNA sequence: TGTGCCTGGGGGGGGACCACTGAAGCTTTCTTT.

This clone was picked up one time. The V and J genes are TRBV27 and TRBJ2-7; no definite D call. The CDR3 has 14 amino acids. V lost 4 bases to trimming and J lost 2 bases, with 12 bases between them. CDR1 is MNHEY and CDR2 is SMNVEV in the germline V gene (reference sequence). The chain's CDR3 is CASSSTGQTYEQYF. The DNA of the CDR3 is TGTGCCAGCAGTTCAACGGGTCAAACCTACGAGCAGTACTTC.

The chain combines TRBV10-1 with TRBJ2-7; 9 bases match TRBD1. V trimming: 10 bases; J trimming: 6 bases; junction bases outside the gene matches: 10. This CDR3 has 13 residues. The germline CDR1 and CDR2 sequences are WNHNN and SYGVQD (reference sequence). The CDR3 here is CATEPGQGLEQYF. The CDR3 DNA reads TGCGCCACCGAACCGGGACAGGGCCTCGAGCAGTACTTC.

J is TRBJ1-1 and V is TRBV7-9; no clear D gene. With 4 bases removed from V and 5 bases from J, the gap between germline ends came to 11 bases. CDR1 and CDR2 from the germline V gene are SEHNR and FQNEAQ (reference sequence). This CDR3 spans 13 amino acids. In DNA, the CDR3 is TGTGCCAGCAGCTCTAAGGGAGGAACTGAAGCTTTCTTT. It is translated as CASSSKGGTEAFF.

This clone was found a few times. The chain combines TRBV7-3 with TRBJ2-5; TRBD1 agrees at 7 bases. CDR3 size: 14 residues. V was pared by 3 bases and J by 2 bases, with 3 bases of the junction left unmatched. CDR1 and CDR2 (germline): SGHTA, FQGTGA. The chain's CDR3 is CASSLNRGQETQYF. In DNA, the CDR3 is TGTGCCAGCAGCTTGAACAGGGGACAAGAGACCCAGTACTTC. Full variable domain (outside the CDR3, taken from reference TRBV7-3 and TRBJ2-5): GAGVSQTPSNKVTEKGKYVELRCDPISGHTALYWYRQSLGQGPEFLIYFQGTGAADDSGLPNDRFFAVRPEGSVSTLKIQRTERGDSAVYLCASSLNRGQETQYFGPGTRLLVL.

The table lists this clone with a few counts. Here the CDR3 DNA reads TGTGCCAGCAGCTCCCAAGGACAGGATCCTTACGAGCAGTACTTC. Amino acids: CASSSQGQDPYEQYF. The chain combines TRBV7-9 with TRBJ2-7; 7 bases are shared with TRBD1. Per the germline V gene, CDR1 is SEHNR and CDR2 is FQNEAQ (reference sequence). V lost 4 bases and J lost 4; bases outside the gene matches: 10. The CDR3 is 15 residues long. The full variable domain, rest sourced from reference TRBV7-9 and TRBJ2-7, is DTGVSQNPRHKITKRGQNVTFRCDPISEHNRLYWYRQTLGQGPEFLTYFQNEAQLEKSRLLSDRFSAERPKGSFSTLEIQRTEQGDSAMYLCASSSQGQDPYEQYFGPGTRLTVT.

This clone has a handful of counts. CDR3 protein: CASSVRQGYNEKLFF. CDR3 bases: TGTGCCAGCAGCGTAAGACAGGGTTATAATGAAAAACTGTTTTTT. This chain joins TRBV2 and TRBJ1-4, with 7 nucleotides matching TRBD1. The CDR3 spans 15 residues. Germline V gives CDR1 SNHLY, CDR2 FYNNEI. V dropped 6 bases and J dropped 4; count of bases not matched to a gene: 8.

This chain links TRBV28 with TRBJ2-7; possibly TRBD1 for D (5 bases). V was trimmed by 10 bases and J by 4 bases, leaving 17 bases between them. Germline V gives CDR1 MDHEN, CDR2 SYDVKM. CDR3 length: 13 residues. The CDR3 reads CATRYAGLYEQYF. Written as DNA, the CDR3 is TGTGCCACCAGATATGCAGGGTTGTACGAGCAGTACTTC.

This chain links TRBV5-4 with TRBJ2-1, with D tentatively TRBD1 (5 bases). The V gene lost 4 bases and the J gene lost 9 bases, with 11 bases spanning the gap. Looked up from germline, CDR1 is SGHNT and CDR2 is YYREEE (reference sequence). The CDR3 loop spans 12 amino acids. The CDR3 is CASSPGLREQFF. DNA of the CDR3: TGTGCCAGCAGCCCAGGGTTGCGTGAGCAGTTCTTC.

The V and J genes are TRBV7-9 and TRBJ1-1; D not certain. CDR1 SEHNR and CDR2 FQNEAQ come from the germline V gene (reference sequence). This CDR3 has 15 amino acids. The V end was cut by 5 bases, the J end by 4 bases, with 17 bases between. Here the CDR3 DNA reads TGTGCCAGCAGCGGTGGATACCGTACAGTCACTGAAGCTTTCTTT. Protein: CASSGGYRTVTEAFF.

V gene TRBV27 combines with J gene TRBJ2-1; 10 nucleotides match TRBD2. Germline CDR1 reads MNHEY; CDR2 reads SMNVEV (reference sequence). The CDR3 contains 14 residues. With 5 bases clipped from V and 4 bases from J, the junction kept 2 bases outside the gene matches. The CDR3 DNA is TGTGCCAGCAGTGGACTAGCGGAATACAATGAGCAGTTCTTC. Its translation is CASSGLAEYNEQFF.